These T cell receptor beta chains were read from a single sample in a study of metastatic and nonmetastatic thyroid tumors. TCRdb used MiXCR to call clones anew from the PCR reads. This sample carries over 25,000 clones, roughly 18% of them seen once, and the ten largest clones take over 9.5%. Material for sequencing was blood. These receptors were taken from a female donor with papillary thyroid cancer or a benign thyroid nodule (not recorded which). Some clones in this sample may be carry-over from other donors' samples. The CDR3 runs from the conserved cysteine through the conserved F or W. Each record gives: clone size, CDR3 length, V gene, D gene, J gene, CDR3 protein, CDR3 DNA. D genes are given only for firm matches. Some rows mark clone size as missing; the rest say once, few, many or name a class of expanded clone.

>many|16|TRBV24-1|TRBD2|TRBJ2-1
CATSDLRAGGFDEQFF
TGTGCCACCAGTGATTTGCGAGCGGGGGGGTTCGATGAGCAGTTCTTC
>many|13|TRBV20-1|.|TRBJ2-7
CSASFLSTYEQYF
TGCAGTGCTAGCTTTCTGTCGACCTACGAGCAGTACTTC
>many|14|TRBV28|TRBD1|TRBJ1-2
CASSWTGVNYGYTF
TGTGCCAGCAGTTGGACAGGAGTTAACTATGGCTACACCTTC
>once|15|TRBV20-1|.|TRBJ2-2
CSARDGLEDHGELFF
TGCAGTGCTAGAGATGGGCTTGAGGATCACGGGGAGCTGTTTTTT
>.|14|TRBV7-9|.|TRBJ2-7
CASSLSGPGGEQYF
TGTGCCAGCAGCTTATCAGGACCCGGGGGAGAGCAGTACTTC
>.|15|TRBV5-1|.|TRBJ2-7
CASSKAGVSSYEQYF
TGCGCCAGCAGTAAAGCAGGAGTCAGCTCCTACGAGCAGTACTTC
>many|12|TRBV11-3|.|TRBJ2-5
CASSLQEGTQYF
TGTGCCAGCAGCTTACAGGAGGGGACCCAGTACTTC
>few|16|TRBV6-1|.|TRBJ2-2
CASFTGGMAVTGELFF
TGTGCCAGCTTCACGGGCGGGATGGCCGTGACCGGGGAGCTGTTTTTT
>many|14|TRBV5-8|TRBD1|TRBJ1-2
CASSRTGVAYGYTF
TGTGCCAGCAGTCGGACAGGGGTGGCCTATGGCTACACCTTC
>many|16|TRBV6-1|.|TRBJ1-1
CASSEGHLGTVAEAFF
TGTGCCAGCAGTGAAGGCCACTTGGGAACGGTCGCTGAAGCTTTCTTT
>.|16|TRBV5-4|.|TRBJ1-1
CASSLGGVGSNTEAFF
TGTGCCAGCAGCTTAGGTGGGGTCGGGAGTAACACTGAAGCTTTCTTT
>many|15|TRBV6-1|.|TRBJ2-3
CASSLDRLLTDTQYF
TGTGCCAGCAGTTTAGACAGGCTGCTCACAGATACGCAGTATTTT
>many|17|TRBV7-9|TRBD2|TRBJ2-7
CASSLEVEREGLGEQYF
TGTGCCAGCAGCTTAGAAGTGGAGCGGGAGGGCCTAGGTGAGCAGTACTTC
>many|14|TRBV5-1|TRBD1|TRBJ2-3
CASSFTGGTDTQYF
TGCGCCAGCAGCTTTACAGGGGGGACAGATACGCAGTATTTT
>many|13|TRBV29-1|.|TRBJ2-3
CSVEGQNTDTQYF
TGCAGCGTTGAAGGGCAAAACACAGATACGCAGTATTTT
>.|12|TRBV6-1|.|TRBJ1-1
CASSAGSLEAFF
TGTGCCAGCAGCGCAGGAAGTCTTGAAGCTTTCTTT
>.|14|TRBV7-2|.|TRBJ2-7
CASSLGGGLYEQYF
TGTGCCAGCAGCTTAGGAGGTGGGCTCTACGAGCAGTACTTC
>many|11|TRBV2|.|TRBJ2-1
CANRAYNEQFF
TGTGCCAACCGGGCCTACAATGAGCAGTTCTTC
>.|15|TRBV9|.|TRBJ2-1
CASSVDGGPYNEQFF
TGTGCCAGCAGCGTAGACGGGGGTCCCTACAATGAGCAGTTCTTC
>.|13|TRBV7-2|.|TRBJ1-2
CASSPLRGRDYTF
TGTGCCAGCAGCCCACTGCGGGGAAGGGACTACACCTTC
>many|15|TRBV6-4|TRBD1|TRBJ1-2
CASSSTGTGNYGYTF
TGTGCCAGCAGCTCGACCGGGACAGGGAACTATGGCTACACCTTC
>many|14|TRBV28|TRBD1|TRBJ1-2
CASSLPTGYYGYTF
TGTGCCAGCAGTTTACCGACAGGGTACTATGGCTACACCTTC
>many|15|TRBV14|.|TRBJ1-4
CASSQVRGSAEKLFF
TGTGCCAGCAGCCAAGTCCGGGGATCGGCTGAAAAACTGTTTTTT
>many|11|TRBV5-1|.|TRBJ1-1
CASSLNREAFF
TGCGCCAGCAGCTTGAACAGGGAAGCTTTCTTT
>many|15|TRBV5-1|.|TRBJ2-1
CASSPSGVSGNEQFF
TGCGCCAGCAGCCCCTCGGGGGTTTCGGGTAATGAGCAGTTCTTC
>many|14|TRBV30|.|TRBJ1-2
CAWSVGYTHYGYTF
TGTGCCTGGAGTGTCGGGTACACCCACTATGGCTACACCTTC
>.|14|TRBV20-1|.|TRBJ1-2
CSAPDRNANYGYTF
TGCAGTGCTCCTGACAGGAATGCTAACTATGGCTACACCTTC